This T cell receptor (beta chain) emerged from a study of tumor and adjacent non-tumor tissue in lung cancer. Study background: The patients, around 11 men and about 5 women, were about 31 to 80 with stage I to III disease. About 4.2 million productive TCRbeta reads were obtained per sample on average. Broader study findings: Patients with more diverse tumor TCRs had worse survival.

CDR1 is WSHSY, CDR2 SAAADI, per germline. The V end lost 5 bases, the J end lost 3 bases, and 1 base lay between the germline ends. The CDR3 is 11 residues long. The template was RNA from unsorted bulk tissue. More than 3 cm separated this lung sample from the edge of the tumor. Between August and November 2014, newly diagnosed, chemotherapy-naive lung cancer patients underwent thoracic surgery in China. A modified ARM-PCR protocol with three rounds of nested PCR amplified TCRbeta. TCRdb processed the multiplex PCR reads anew with MiXCR; each CDR3 protein has one entry. The data contain 90,000 to 100,000 distinct CDR3 sequences, about 80% of them seen just once; the ten biggest clones take up 30%. Remarks on this clonotype: The antigen remains unidentified. Likely a read error: the CDR3 ends without its conserved phenylalanine or tryptophan.

The sequence was collected from a man aged 55-75 years with small cell lung cancer. The specimen sequenced was distant non-tumor lung tissue. The chain combines TRBV10-2 with TRBJ2-2; D ambiguous. CDR3 coding DNA: TGCGCCAGCAGTTACACCGGGGAGCTGTTTTTA. This translates into CASSYTGELFL.